The 14 T cell receptor beta chains given below trace back to one sample, sequenced in a study of cytomegalovirus exposure and HLA in healthy donors. Clones were sequenced by immunoSEQ multiplex PCR, and TCRdb holds only the in-frame ones, with some missing. The repertoire consists of 180,000 or so clones, with about 89% occurring once and the leading ten covering 2% to 3%. Source material: PBMCs. These receptors were collected from a man aged 18-30 years in good health and CMV-seropositive.

This sequence joins TRBV6-6 and TRBJ1-2; 8 nucleotides match TRBD1. The ends lost 4 bases at V and 3 bases at J; junction bases unmatched: 1. Germline loops: CDR1 MNHNY, CDR2 SVGAGI (reference sequence). The CDR3 extends over 13 amino acids. The CDR3 DNA reads TGTGCCAGCAGTTCGACAGGGGACTATGGCTACACCTTC. Its protein is CASSSTGDYGYTF.

V usage is TRBV29-1 and J usage is TRBJ1-2; D ambiguous. Looked up from germline, CDR1 is SQVTM and CDR2 is ANQGSEA. The CDR3 has 14 residues. Trimming removed 1 base from V and 6 bases from J, with 15 bases in between. This CDR3 is CSVEGTRGQDGYTF. The CDR3, as DNA: TGCAGCGTTGAAGGGACCCGGGGTCAAGATGGCTACACCTTC.

V usage is TRBV27 and J usage is TRBJ2-5; 14 bases agree with TRBD2. Germline trimming cut 6 bases from V and 2 bases from J; bases unmatched to any gene: 5. The CDR3 runs to 16 residues. Germline-derived CDR1 and CDR2 are MNHEY and SMNVEV (reference sequence). The CDR3 reads CASRRLAGGKQETQYF. The CDR3 coding sequence is TGTGCCAGCAGAAGACTAGCGGGAGGGAAACAAGAGACCCAGTACTTC.

The chain joins TRBV7-2 to TRBJ1-5; 8 bases are shared with TRBD1. Germline assignment: CDR1 SGHTA and CDR2 FQGNSA. The trim removed 5 bases at V and 2 bases at J, leaving 5 bases unmatched. This CDR3 has 15 amino acids. The CDR3, as DNA: TGTGCCAGCAGCCCCGACAGGGGACGCAATCAGCCCCAGCATTTT. As protein: CASSPDRGRNQPQHF.

The V gene is TRBV2, the J gene TRBJ2-1; D remains ambiguous. The length of the CDR3 is 17 residues. The V end lost 7 bases, the J end lost 0 bases, and 19 bases lay between the germline ends. Looked up from germline, CDR1 is SNHLY and CDR2 is FYNNEI. The CDR3 DNA is TGTGCCAGCATTACATCGAATCGGTGGAGCTCCTACAATGAGCAGTTCTTC. Translated: CASITSNRWSSYNEQFF.

This chain uses TRBV7-9 with TRBJ1-1; 8 bases are a match to TRBD1. Germline lookup yields CDR1 SEHNR and CDR2 FQNEAQ (reference sequence). J lost 11 bases, V lost 1 base, and 12 bases had no gene match. The CDR3 length is 15 residues. The CDR3 spells CASSLGPLQGGTAFF. Here the CDR3 DNA reads TGTGCCAGCAGCTTAGGGCCCTTACAGGGGGGAACGGCTTTCTTT.

The gene calls are TRBV5-1 and TRBJ2-7; D is perhaps TRBD1 (6 bases). This CDR3 contains 14 residues. Germline V gene data show CDR1 as SGHRS and CDR2 as YFSETQ. Trimming shortened V by 2 bases and J by 3 bases, and 12 bases separated the two germline ends. The CDR3, as DNA: TGCGCCAGCAGCTTCAGGGTAGGGGGCTACGAGCAGTACTTC. Its translation: CASSFRVGGYEQYF. Filled out from reference TRBV5-1 and TRBJ2-7, the complete variable domain reads KAGVTQTPRYLIKTRGQQVTLSCSPISGHRSVSWYQQTPGQGLQFLFEYFSETQRNKGNFPGRFSGRQFSNSRSEMNVSTLELGDSALYLCASSFRVGGYEQYFGPGTRLTVT.

The V gene is TRBV29-1, the J gene TRBJ2-5, with D tentatively TRBD1 (6 bases). Germline CDR1 is SQVTM and CDR2 is ANQGSEA. This CDR3 is built from 16 residues. The germline V and J ends were trimmed by 0 bases and 7 bases, with 21 bases remaining between them. The CDR3 DNA sequence: TGCAGCGTTGAAGATTACCCAGGCCTGGCCAGGGGGACCCAGTACTTC. Its protein product is CSVEDYPGLARGTQYF.

The chain joins TRBV28 to TRBJ2-7, with D perhaps TRBD1 (6 bases). This CDR3 comprises 16 residues. V was trimmed by 5 bases and J by 0 bases, leaving 17 bases between them. Germline assignment: CDR1 MDHEN and CDR2 SYDVKM. In nucleotides, the CDR3 is TGTGCCAGCAGTCCATCAGGGGCAGGCCTCTCCTACGAGCAGTACTTC. Translation gives CASSPSGAGLSYEQYF.

This clone was found once. The genes are TRBV5-3 and TRBJ1-2; D might be TRBD1 (6 bases). TRBV5-3 has ORF status, its function being uncertain. CDR3 size: 12 residues. Between the trimmed V and J ends, which lost 7 bases and 7 bases, there was a span of 14 bases. This CDR3 is CARGGREGGYTF. The DNA for the CDR3 is TGTGCCAGAGGGGGCAGGGAAGGTGGCTACACCTTC.

V is TRBV30 and J is TRBJ1-5; TRBD1 aligns across 10 bases. The CDR3 has 15 residues. Trimming removed 4 bases from V and 5 bases from J; junction bases left unmatched: 8. Germline V gives CDR1 GTSNPN, CDR2 SVGIG (reference sequence). Written as DNA, the CDR3 is TGTGCCTGGATCCTAAGGGACAGGGGAGATCAGCCCCAGCATTTT. It translates to CAWILRDRGDQPQHF. Full variable domain (remainder filled in from reference TRBV30 and TRBJ1-5): SQTIHQWPATLVQPVGSPLSLECTVEGTSNPNLYWYRQAAGRGLQLLFYSVGIGQISSEVPQNLSASRPQDRQFILSSKKLLLSDSGFYLCAWILRDRGDQPQHFGDGTRLSIL.

The rearrangement uses TRBV11-2 and TRBJ2-3; D not certain. The CDR3 is 13 residues long. Trimming left V 2 bases short and J 0 bases short, with 3 bases between. CDR1 and CDR2 (germline): SGHAT, FQNNGV. CDR3 in amino acids: CASSLPSTDTQYF. In nucleotides, the CDR3 is TGTGCCAGCAGCTTACCGAGCACAGATACGCAGTATTTT. The full variable domain, rest sourced from reference TRBV11-2 and TRBJ2-3, is EAGVAQSPRYKIIEKRQSVAFWCNPISGHATLYWYQQILGQGPKLLIQFQNNGVVDDSQLPKDRFSAERLKGVDSTLKIQPAKLEDSAVYLCASSLPSTDTQYFGPGTRLTVL.

The chain combines TRBV27 with TRBJ2-3; tentative D call: TRBD2 (5 bases). This CDR3 spans 15 amino acids. The V and J ends lost 8 bases and 5 bases respectively, with 20 bases between them. Germline CDR1 reads MNHEY; CDR2 reads SMNVEV (reference sequence). CDR3 nucleotide sequence: TGTGCCAGCGGAAAAAGCGGAGTGCCGGGAGATACGCAGTATTTT. Protein: CASGKSGVPGDTQYF.

V is TRBV7-2 and J is TRBJ2-1, with 11 bases identical to TRBD2. V trimming: 1 base; J trimming: 4 bases; junction bases outside the gene matches: 3. The germline gives CDR1 SGHTA, CDR2 FQGNSA. The length of the CDR3 is 16 residues. The CDR3 here is CASSLEASGGYNEQFF. The CDR3 DNA sequence: TGTGCCAGCAGCTTAGAGGCTAGCGGGGGGTACAATGAGCAGTTCTTC. The whole variable domain, remainder taken from reference TRBV7-2 and TRBJ2-1, is GAGVSQSPSNKVTEKGKDVELRCDPISGHTALYWYRQSLGQGLEFLIYFQGNSAPDKSGLPSDRFSAERTGGSVSTLTIQRTQQEDSAVYLCASSLEASGGYNEQFFGPGTRLTVL.